A selection of T cell receptor beta chains follows, all from one sample in a study of response to subunit inactivated influenza vaccine. MiXCR, run by TCRdb on the RT-PCR reads, gives a single entry per CDR3 protein. The sample includes under 550,000 distinct CDR3 sequences, roughly 7.6% of them seen just once. The sequencing here drew on PBMCs from blood, taken about 24 months after vaccination. The receptors originated from a man between 50 and 70 years old who received an inactivated influenza vaccine. CDR3s include the opening cysteine and the closing phenylalanine or tryptophan. Each record gives: V gene, D gene, clone size, J gene, CDR3 DNA, CDR3 protein. The D gene is left open where the match is weak. Clone sizes are given selectively: once, few, many, or a class where the clone is expanded.

TRBV5-4	NA	NA	TRBJ1-1	TGTGCCAGCAGCTTGATCCGGGCCTCGAACACTGAAGCTTTCTTT	CASSLIRASNTEAFF
TRBV15	NA	NA	TRBJ2-5	TGTGCCACCAGCAGAGACCTGAATTGGGAGACCCAGTACTTC	CATSRDLNWETQYF
TRBV18	TRBD1	few	TRBJ2-1	TGTGCCAGCTCACCACTTGGGACAGATGAGCAGTTCTTC	CASSPLGTDEQFF
TRBV6-2/TRBV6-3	NA	many	TRBJ1-5	TGTGCCAGCTCCACCAACAGCAATCAGCCCCAGCATTTT	CASSTNSNQPQHF
TRBV5-5	NA	many	TRBJ1-1	TGTGCCAGCAGCTGGCGGGCCTTAGGGACGGGTACTGAAGCTTTCTTT	CASSWRALGTGTEAFF
TRBV12-3/TRBV12-4	NA	NA	TRBJ1-1	TGTGCCAGCAGGCTGGGGGCTGAAGCTTTCTTT	CASRLGAEAFF
TRBV5-1	NA	many	TRBJ2-1	TGCGCCAGCAGCGGAACGGAGGACAGACAATTCTACAATGAGCAGTTCTTC	CASSGTEDRQFYNEQFF
TRBV20-1	TRBD1	NA	TRBJ1-4	TGCAGTGCAAACAGGGGGCCTGCTAATGAAAAACTGTTTTTT	CSANRGPANEKLFF
TRBV7-2	TRBD2	NA	TRBJ2-4	TGTGCCAGCAGCCGTACTAGCGACGAAAACATTCAGTACTTC	CASSRTSDENIQYF
TRBV6-1	TRBD2	NA	TRBJ2-7	TGTGCCAGCAACAGAAATAGCGGGAGGGACGAGCAGTACTTC	CASNRNSGRDEQYF
TRBV4-3	TRBD2	many	TRBJ2-3	TGCGCCAGCAGCCAAGATGGGTTCGGACTAGCGTCTCCAGATACGCAGTATTTT	CASSQDGFGLASPDTQYF
TRBV15	TRBD1	few	TRBJ1-5	TGTGCCACCAGCGGGGACAGGGTCAATCAGCCCCAGCATTTT	CATSGDRVNQPQHF
TRBV6-2/TRBV6-3	NA	few	TRBJ2-1	TGTGCCAGCAGTTACTCGATGCGTCACAATGAGCAGTTCTTC	CASSYSMRHNEQFF
TRBV20-1	TRBD1	many	TRBJ1-1	TGCAGTGCGACAGGGGGGAACACTGAAGCTTTCTTT	CSATGGNTEAFF
TRBV7-2	TRBD2	many	TRBJ2-2	TGTGCCAGCAGCTTAGCGCGGGGGGGCCTCACCGGGGAGCTGTTTTTT	CASSLARGGLTGELFF
TRBV5-1	NA	NA	TRBJ1-5	TGCGCCAGCAGCCCGGACAGCCGAAATCAGCCCCAGCATTTT	CASSPDSRNQPQHF
TRBV5-6	NA	NA	TRBJ1-2	TGTGCCAGCAGCTTGACGCACTATGGCTACACCTTC	CASSLTHYGYTF
TRBV3-1	TRBD1	many	TRBJ2-1	TGTGCCAGCAGCCAAGATCTGGGGACAGGGCCCTACAATGAGCAGTTCTTC	CASSQDLGTGPYNEQFF
TRBV10-3	NA	NA	TRBJ2-3	TGTGCCATCAACAAGGGGGGGGTGCTCACAGATACGCAGTATTTT	CAINKGGVLTDTQYF
TRBV20-1	NA	few	TRBJ1-2	TGCAGTGCTAGGGGTTCAGAGACCTATGGCTACACCTTC	CSARGSETYGYTF
TRBV28	TRBD1	many	TRBJ2-2	TGTGCCAGCAGGGACGGACAGGGAATAATCGCCGGGGAGCTGTTTTTT	CASRDGQGIIAGELFF
TRBV6-1	NA	few	TRBJ2-2	TGTGCCAGCAGCCCTAGATTGGGGGCGAAGGACACCGGGGAGCTGTTTTTT	CASSPRLGAKDTGELFF
TRBV12-3/TRBV12-4	TRBD2	many	TRBJ2-7	TGTGCCAGCAGTTTCAGCGGGAGCTCCTACGAGCAGTACTTC	CASSFSGSSYEQYF
TRBV11-2	NA	few	TRBJ1-1	TGTGCCAGCAGCTTGAGACAGCGCACTGAAGCTTTCTTT	CASSLRQRTEAFF
TRBV6-1	TRBD1	NA	TRBJ2-3	TGTGCCAGCAGAAGGGACAGGAACACAGATACGCAGTATTTT	CASRRDRNTDTQYF
TRBV9	TRBD2	NA	TRBJ2-5	TGTGCCAGCAGCGGGACTAGCGGGATACAAGAGACCCAGTACTTC	CASSGTSGIQETQYF
TRBV4-3	NA	few	TRBJ1-2	TGCGCCAGCAGCCGCCACCGAGGGGACTATGGCTACACCTTC	CASSRHRGDYGYTF
TRBV5-5	TRBD1	NA	TRBJ2-2	TGTGCCAGCAGACCGAGACAGGGGAACACCGGGGAGCTGTTTTTT	CASRPRQGNTGELFF
TRBV20-1	NA	NA	TRBJ1-2	TGCAGTGCTCGCTATGGCTACACCTTC	CSARYGYTF
TRBV6-2/TRBV6-3	TRBD2	NA	TRBJ2-1	TGTGCCAGCAGCCGACATCCGGGACTAGCGTCCCACAATGAGCAGTTCTTC	CASSRHPGLASHNEQFF
TRBV3-1	TRBD2	few	TRBJ2-7	TGTGCCAGCAGGCGCGGGGGAGTCTACGAGCAGTACTTC	CASRRGGVYEQYF
TRBV7-2	NA	many	TRBJ2-5	TGTGCCAGCAGCTCCAGAGGGGAGACCCAGTACTTC	CASSSRGETQYF
TRBV29-1	NA	few	TRBJ2-3	TGCAGCGTAGGCCTAACGGGCCGGGCCAATACGCAGTATTTT	CSVGLTGRANTQYF
TRBV7-2	NA	NA	TRBJ1-2	TGTGCCAGCAGCTTAGGGGTCCGAGCTTACTTC	CASSLGVRAYF